The rows below give T cell receptor beta chains drawn from one sample of a study of cytomegalovirus exposure and HLA in healthy donors. Clones were sequenced by immunoSEQ multiplex PCR, and TCRdb holds only the in-frame ones, with some missing. The repertoire holds about 130,000 clones, roughly 71% seen once, with about 7% in the top ten. The sample comprised PBMCs. Receptor source: a man aged 25-40 years in good health and CMV-seronegative. Each CDR3 is given with its conserved first and last residue. The order of the fields is V gene, clone size, D gene, J gene, CDR3 protein, CDR3 DNA. A D gene is named only where the DNA matches it firmly. Only some rows state a clone size, as once, few, many or a class for expanded clones.

TRBV2	once	TRBD1	TRBJ1-5	CASSQTTGEGQPQHF	TGTGCCAGCAGTCAAACTACAGGGGAAGGTCAGCCCCAGCATTTT
TRBV6-1	.	TRBD2	TRBJ2-1	CASILAGAKNEQFF	TGTGCCAGCATACTAGCGGGAGCTAAAAATGAGCAGTTCTTC
TRBV13	few	.	TRBJ2-7	CASSSSQRRAAQSDEQYF	TGTGCCAGCAGCTCTTCACAGAGGAGGGCAGCGCAGTCCGACGAGCAGTACTTC
TRBV19	.	.	TRBJ1-5	CASMGGTFTGSNQPQHF	TGTGCCAGTATGGGGGGGACATTTACGGGGAGCAATCAGCCCCAGCATTTT
TRBV5-1	.	.	TRBJ1-1	CASSTSGQNTEAFF	TGCGCCAGCAGCACGTCGGGTCAGAACACTGAAGCTTTCTTT
TRBV29-1	.	.	TRBJ1-3	CSVGSLSGNTIYF	TGCAGCGTTGGAAGCTTGAGCGGAAACACCATATATTTT
TRBV19	.	TRBD2	TRBJ2-1	CASSSSGRPLGQFF	TGTGCCAGTAGTTCCAGCGGGAGGCCCCTGGGGCAGTTCTTC
TRBV7-2	.	.	TRBJ2-7	CASSPGRGSYEQYF	TGTGCCAGCAGCCCGGGAAGAGGATCCTACGAGCAGTACTTC
TRBV6-1	.	TRBD1	TRBJ2-1	CASRPGQGFNEQFF	TGTGCCAGCAGGCCAGGACAGGGGTTCAATGAGCAGTTCTTC
TRBV6-4	.	.	TRBJ2-6	CASSEEGLSGANGLTF	TGTGCCAGCAGTGAGGAGGGACTCTCTGGGGCCAACGGCCTGACTTTC
TRBV28	.	.	TRBJ2-7	CASRLAEHEQYF	TGTGCCAGCAGACTAGCCGAACACGAGCAGTACTTC
TRBV5-1	once	TRBD2	TRBJ2-1	CASSRDYQSYNEQFF	TGCGCCAGCAGCCGGGACTACCAATCCTACAATGAGCAGTTCTTC
TRBV10-3	few	.	TRBJ1-4	CAIRGQSNEKLFF	TGTGCCATCAGAGGACAGAGTAATGAAAAACTGTTTTTT
TRBV6-5	.	.	TRBJ2-7	CATRNRAHEQYF	TGTGCCACCCGGAACAGGGCCCACGAGCAGTACTTC
TRBV5-3	.	TRBD1	TRBJ1-1	CARRWDREAFF	TGTGCCAGAAGGTGGGACAGGGAAGCTTTCTTT
TRBV2	.	.	TRBJ1-4	CASSPGTPLGKLFF	TGTGCCAGCAGTCCCGGGACTCCTTTGGGAAAACTGTTTTTT
TRBV6-5	.	.	TRBJ2-1	CASSRQEYNEQFF	TGTGCCAGCAGCCGACAGGAGTACAATGAGCAGTTCTTC
TRBV2	few	.	TRBJ2-5	CASSESEGRQTQYF	TGTGCCAGCAGTGAATCCGAGGGCCGACAGACCCAGTACTTC
TRBV5-1	.	TRBD2	TRBJ2-1	CASSPGLAGYNEQFF	TGCGCCAGCAGCCCGGGACTAGCGGGTTACAATGAGCAGTTCTTC
TRBV9	.	.	TRBJ2-2	CASSVAGVTGELFF	TGTGCCAGCAGCGTAGCCGGGGTCACCGGGGAGCTGTTTTTT
TRBV7-9	few	.	TRBJ2-7	CASSLGGRTPYEQYF	TGTGCCAGCAGCTTAGGAGGTCGAACACCCTACGAGCAGTACTTC
TRBV5-1	.	.	TRBJ1-2	CASSLEVGGGAYGSGYTF	TGCGCCAGCAGCTTGGAGGTTGGGGGGGGCGCTTATGGAAGTGGCTACACCTTC
TRBV6-1	.	TRBD2	TRBJ2-3	CASNLVAGGTDTQYF	TGTGCCAGCAATTTGGTAGCGGGGGGCACAGATACGCAGTATTTT
TRBV29-1	once	.	TRBJ2-3	CSVEGAGFTDTQYF	TGCAGCGTGGAGGGGGCGGGCTTCACAGATACGCAGTATTTT
TRBV27	once	.	TRBJ1-1	CASKEGAEAFF	TGTGCCAGCAAAGAGGGGGCTGAAGCTTTCTTT
TRBV2	once	TRBD2	TRBJ2-3	CASSEEGGSGSGRTDTQYF	TGTGCCAGCAGTGAAGAGGGAGGGTCAGGTAGCGGGAGAACAGATACGCAGTATTTT
TRBV27	once	TRBD2	TRBJ2-3	CASSIGLAGGPSTDTQYF	TGTGCCAGCAGTATCGGACTAGCGGGAGGACCTAGCACAGATACGCAGTATTTT
TRBV6-5	.	TRBD1	TRBJ1-5	CASSPGQGAGQPQHF	TGTGCCAGCAGCCCGGGACAGGGGGCAGGACAGCCCCAGCATTTT
TRBV6-6	.	.	TRBJ2-7	CASRAGGNGYEQYF	TGTGCCAGCAGGGCAGGGGGGAACGGGTACGAGCAGTACTTC
TRBV5-8	.	.	TRBJ1-4	CASSLGRGANEKLFF	TGTGCCAGCAGCTTGGGACGGGGGGCTAATGAAAAACTGTTTTTT
TRBV11-2	.	TRBD1	TRBJ2-7	CASSQDRAIGEQYF	TGTGCCAGCAGCCAGGACAGGGCCATCGGGGAGCAGTACTTC
TRBV9	.	TRBD1	TRBJ2-2	CASSTAGQGAGELFF	TGTGCCAGCAGCACCGCAGGGCAGGGGGCCGGGGAGCTGTTTTTT
TRBV28	few	TRBD1	TRBJ1-4	CASSWRGQGVPNEKLFF	TGTGCCAGCAGTTGGAGGGGACAGGGGGTCCCTAATGAAAAACTGTTTTTT
TRBV9	.	TRBD2	TRBJ2-1	CASSAATSGSLSYNEQFF	TGTGCCAGCAGCGCTGCGACTAGCGGGAGTTTATCCTACAATGAGCAGTTCTTC
TRBV4-1	.	TRBD1	TRBJ1-4	CASSPGQGYEKLFF	TGCGCCAGCAGCCCGGGACAGGGTTATGAAAAACTGTTTTTT
TRBV11-2	.	TRBD1	TRBJ1-5	CASSLGGTGRGNQPQHF	TGTGCCAGCAGCTTAGGGGGGACAGGGAGGGGGAATCAGCCCCAGCATTTT
TRBV9	few	.	TRBJ2-1	CASSPEGLTVNEQFF	TGTGCCAGCAGCCCAGAAGGGTTGACAGTCAATGAGCAGTTCTTC
TRBV18	.	.	TRBJ2-5	CASSYRQEETQYF	TGTGCCAGCTCATATCGACAGGAAGAGACCCAGTACTTC
TRBV2	.	TRBD1	TRBJ1-3	CASSEGRQGGNTIYF	TGTGCCAGCAGTGAAGGTCGACAGGGGGGAAACACCATATATTTT
TRBV10-3	.	TRBD1	TRBJ2-3	CAISSGTGETDTQYF	TGTGCCATCAGCTCCGGGACAGGGGAGACAGATACGCAGTATTTT
TRBV11-2	.	TRBD1	TRBJ2-5	CASSYRTGIETQYF	TGTGCCAGCAGCTACCGGACAGGGATAGAGACCCAGTACTTC
TRBV7-9	.	.	TRBJ1-2	CASSLGGDYGYAF	TGTGCCAGCAGCTTAGGGGGAGACTATGGCTACGCCTTC
TRBV27	.	.	TRBJ1-2	CASSLNGNSNYGYTF	TGTGCCAGCAGTTTAAACGGGAACTCCAACTATGGCTACACCTTC
TRBV30	few	.	TRBJ1-2	CAWRQPGRRLNYGYTF	TGTGCCTGGAGGCAACCTGGGAGAAGGCTAAACTATGGCTACACCTTC
TRBV6-5	.	TRBD1	TRBJ1-2	CAASRDSYYGYTF	TGTGCCGCATCGAGGGACAGCTACTATGGCTACACCTTC
TRBV6-1	.	TRBD1	TRBJ1-5	CASSERGLSNQPQHF	TGTGCCAGCAGTGAAAGGGGGCTTAGCAATCAGCCCCAGCATTTT
TRBV2	.	TRBD1	TRBJ2-2	CASGRDRDGELFF	TGTGCCAGCGGCCGGGACAGGGACGGGGAGCTGTTTTTT
TRBV27	once	.	TRBJ1-2	CASSRQGHRNYGYTF	TGTGCCAGCAGTCGCCAGGGGCATAGGAACTATGGCTACACCTTC